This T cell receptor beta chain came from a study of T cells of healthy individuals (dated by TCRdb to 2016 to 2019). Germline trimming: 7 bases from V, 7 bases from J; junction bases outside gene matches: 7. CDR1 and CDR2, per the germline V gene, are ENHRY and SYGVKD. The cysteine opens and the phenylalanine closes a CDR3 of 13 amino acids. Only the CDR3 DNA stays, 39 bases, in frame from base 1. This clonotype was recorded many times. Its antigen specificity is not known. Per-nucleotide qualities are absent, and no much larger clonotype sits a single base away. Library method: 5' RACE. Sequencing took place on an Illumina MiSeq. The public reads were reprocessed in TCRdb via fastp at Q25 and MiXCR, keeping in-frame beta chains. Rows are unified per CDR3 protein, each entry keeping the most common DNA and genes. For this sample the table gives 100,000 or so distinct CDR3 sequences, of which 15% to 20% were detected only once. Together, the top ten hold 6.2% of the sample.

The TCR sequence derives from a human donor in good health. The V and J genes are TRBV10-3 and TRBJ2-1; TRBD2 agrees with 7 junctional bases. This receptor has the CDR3 CAIMASGRNEQFF. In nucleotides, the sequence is TGTGCCATCATGGCTAGCGGAAGGAATGAGCAGTTCTTC.